This TCR beta chain was sequenced during a study of TIL therapy for anti-PD-1-resistant metastatic lung cancer (dated by TCRdb to the early 2020s). About the full investigation: Before any PD-1/PD-L1 blockade was given, tumors were harvested, nivolumab was then administered, and patients who progressed went on to receive lymphodepletion, an infusion of expanded TIL, and IL-2. A median age of approximately 50 years (range about 38-80) and a median tumor PD-L1 proportion score of roughly 5.8% were recorded among enrolled patients. The cohort was composed predominantly of lung adenocarcinoma, with several EGFR-mutant and two ALK-rearranged tumors included, and half of patients were identified as current or former smokers. A median non-synonymous tumor mutation burden of 1.5 mutations per megabase was determined across the cohort by whole-exome sequencing. Tumor and peripheral blood T cell receptor beta sequencing was used to track clonotypes across tumor, expanded TIL product and serial blood samples. Overall study outcomes, separate from this receptor: The study protocol defined all tumor marker inferences as exploratory. Clonotypes from the infused TIL partially replaced the baseline peripheral repertoire and then declined over months, and persistence showed no apparent association with response. The cohort was highly selected, including more treatment-naive, never-smoker and oncogene-addicted patients than is typical, which limits generalizability.

Turning to this clone: The antigen this receptor binds is unknown. No base-level quality is on record; no much larger clone is a single base apart.

This specimen's time point label, per the study, means: pre-treatment sample, taken before nivolumab and TIL therapy. Adults with stage 4 NSCLC were enrolled in a dual-center phase I trial from October 2017 to early 2020. The samples were drawn from an open-label, single-arm phase I trial testing tumor-infiltrating lymphocyte therapy combined with nivolumab in advanced non-small cell lung cancer. Mononuclear cells from blood collected in EDTA tubes were isolated on a Ficoll gradient and snap-frozen as pellets, and DNA was then extracted using a Qiagen mini-prep kit. At the junction V is shortened by 3 bases and J by 1 base, with 12 bases in between. From a lookup of the germline V gene (reference sequence), CDR1 and CDR2 are SEHNR and FQNEAQ. From cysteine to phenylalanine, the CDR3 is 15 amino acids long. Of all the DNA, just the CDR3 is kept, 45 bases in frame from base 1. The immunoSEQ v3 hsTCRB kit was used to amplify TCR beta CDR3 regions from genomic DNA through bias-controlled multiplex PCR. An Illumina NextSeq 500 was used to sequence the TCR libraries, reaching some 2 million read pairs at survey level or roughly 4.5-6.5 million at deep level. The original methods were these. V, D and J genes were assigned, non-productive sequences were removed, and clonality was reported by immunoSEQ Analyzer software. Repertoires were compared by productive Simpson clonality and by the Morisita overlap index of productive TRB rearrangements between infused TIL and blood. The absolute count of a clonotype in blood was estimated by multiplying the lymphocyte count by the CD3+ fraction and by the productive frequency of the clone. The clones in this table, taken by TCRdb from immuneACCESS, are in-frame only. Not every clone is retained; where verified, under half of the shortfall comes from an unresolved V gene, and the cause of the rest is unknown. Clone size and V and J calls were adopted from that table, with D and trimming inferred from the DNA. The sample includes about 14,000 clones, with around 88% observed a single time. Roughly 0.9% of the sample is taken by the ten largest.

The TCR comes from a person aged 30 to 80 with non-small cell lung cancer. The V and J genes are TRBV7-9 and TRBJ1-1, and perhaps TRBD1 as D gene, on 6 matching bases. Material: blood, obtained at baseline. The nucleotide sequence is given as TGTGCCAGCAGCTTGACAGGTGGGGCGAACACTGAAGCTTTCTTT. Its translation reads: CASSLTGGANTEAFF.